A selection of T cell receptor beta chains follows, all from one sample in a study of CD8 T cells in Susac syndrome. TCRdb reanalysed the immunoSEQ multiplex PCR reads using MiXCR and keeps one entry per CDR3 protein. The profile covers some 180,000 distinct CDR3 sequences, with about 95% appearing a single time and 0.085% to 0.11% taken by the ten largest. Sequencing was performed on CD4+ T cells from PBMCs. Every receptor here comes from a human donor in good health. Each CDR3 is given with its conserved first and last residue. A D gene is named only where the DNA matches it firmly. Clone size is stated in some rows and not others, as once, few, many or a class when expanded.

- TRBJ2-3 TRBV12-3/TRBV12-4 few CASSGTPDTQYF TGTGCCAGCAGCGGGACTCCAGATACGCAGTATTTT
- TRBJ2-3 TRBV15 - CATSPGPPGFSTDTQYF TGTGCCACCAGCCCGGGCCCCCCGGGCTTTAGCACAGATACGCAGTATTTT
- TRBJ2-7 TRBV5-8 - CASSSTGGRSSYEQYF TGTGCCAGCAGCTCGACCGGGGGTCGGAGCTCCTACGAGCAGTACTTC
TRBD2 TRBJ2-5 TRBV4-2 - CASSQDGLAGGGETQYF TGTGCCAGCAGCCAAGATGGTTTAGCGGGAGGCGGGGAGACCCAGTACTTC
- TRBJ2-3 TRBV7-2 - CASSRGVNTQYF TGTGCCAGCAGCCGGGGAGTAAATACGCAGTATTTT
- TRBJ2-7 TRBV3-1 few CASSQAGSSYEQYF TGTGCCAGCAGCCAAGCGGGCTCCTCCTACGAGCAGTACTTC
TRBD1 TRBJ2-7 TRBV5-1 - CASSFRTGQIYEQYF TGCGCCAGCAGCTTCCGGACAGGGCAAATCTACGAGCAGTACTTC
- TRBJ2-3 TRBV12-3/TRBV12-4 - CASCQEPDTQYF TGTGCCAGCTGCCAGGAACCAGATACGCAGTATTTT
- TRBJ1-5 TRBV20-1 - CSASSQQYSNQPQHF TGCAGTGCTAGTTCCCAACAGTATAGCAATCAGCCCCAGCATTTT
- TRBJ2-5 TRBV12-3/TRBV12-4 - CASRFGGGEETQYF TGTGCCAGCAGGTTTGGGGGTGGAGAAGAGACCCAGTACTTC
TRBD2 TRBJ2-1 TRBV11-3 - CASSIGKRLAGVINEQFF TGTGCCAGCAGCATCGGGAAACGTTTAGCGGGAGTAATCAATGAGCAGTTCTTC
TRBD1 TRBJ2-7 TRBV7-9 - CASSFPYRDRVHEQYF TGTGCCAGCAGCTTCCCGTACCGGGACAGGGTCCACGAGCAGTACTTC
- TRBJ1-1 TRBV20-1 - CSWSGPARANTEAFF TGCAGTTGGTCAGGCCCCGCCAGGGCGAACACTGAAGCTTTCTTT
TRBD1 TRBJ1-2 TRBV29-1 - CSVEKGARRGYTF TGCAGCGTTGAAAAGGGGGCGCGGAGAGGCTACACCTTC
- TRBJ1-1 TRBV30 - CAWKVNTEAFF TGTGCCTGGAAGGTGAACACTGAAGCTTTCTTT